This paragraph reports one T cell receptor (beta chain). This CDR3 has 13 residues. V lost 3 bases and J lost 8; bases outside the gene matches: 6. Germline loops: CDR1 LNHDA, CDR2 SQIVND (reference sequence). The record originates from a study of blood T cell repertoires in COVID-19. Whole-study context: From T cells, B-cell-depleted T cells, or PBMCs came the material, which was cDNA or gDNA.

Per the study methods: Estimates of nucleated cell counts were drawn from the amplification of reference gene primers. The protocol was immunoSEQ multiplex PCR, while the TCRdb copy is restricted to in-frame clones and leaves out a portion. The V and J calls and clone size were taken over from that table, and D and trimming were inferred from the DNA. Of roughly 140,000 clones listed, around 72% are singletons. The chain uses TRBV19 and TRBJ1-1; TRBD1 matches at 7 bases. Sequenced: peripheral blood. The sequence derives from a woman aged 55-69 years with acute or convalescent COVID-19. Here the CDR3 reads CASSIRRGPEAFF. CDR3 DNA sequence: TGTGCCAGTAGTATCCGAAGGGGGCCGGAAGCTTTCTTT.